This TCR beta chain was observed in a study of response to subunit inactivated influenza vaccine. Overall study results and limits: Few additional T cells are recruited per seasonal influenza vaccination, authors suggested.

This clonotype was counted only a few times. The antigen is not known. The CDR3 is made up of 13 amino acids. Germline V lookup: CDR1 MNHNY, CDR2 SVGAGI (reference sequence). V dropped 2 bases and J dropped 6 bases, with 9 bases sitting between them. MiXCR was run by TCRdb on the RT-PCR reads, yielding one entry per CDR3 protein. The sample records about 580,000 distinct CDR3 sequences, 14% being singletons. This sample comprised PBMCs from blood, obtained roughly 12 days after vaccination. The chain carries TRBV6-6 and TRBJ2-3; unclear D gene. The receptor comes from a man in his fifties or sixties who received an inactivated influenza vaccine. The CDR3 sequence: CASSYLGDDTQYF. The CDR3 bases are TGTGCCAGCAGTTACCTGGGTGACGATACGCAGTATTTT.